This section outlines one T cell receptor (beta chain) sequence together with its context. The antigen is not known. These data come from a study of cytotoxic CD8 clonotypes in ibrutinib-treated CLL. Study-level information: Among the patients, approximately ten presented as relapsed/refractory and about 15 as treatment-naive; around 17 showed unmutated IGHV. Regarding the study as a whole: At the start, clonality exceeded age-matched healthy donors and followed circulating CD8+ T-cell counts.

Trimming cost V 3 bases and J 0 bases, with 12 bases left between them. CDR3 length: 16 residues. Germline CDR1 MGHRA, CDR2 YSYEKL. The protocol was immunoSEQ multiplex PCR, while the TCRdb copy is restricted to in-frame clones and leaves out a portion. The data show approximately 92,000 clones, 75% to 80% seen once. The clonotype originates from a human donor with chronic lymphocytic leukemia. Sequenced here: PBMCs, sampled after 24 months of ibrutinib treatment. The chain couples TRBV4-1 to TRBJ2-1; D gene ambiguous. DNA of the CDR3: TGCGCCAGCAGCCAGGACGTTCTAAGCTCCTACAATGAGCAGTTCTTC. As protein: CASSQDVLSSYNEQFF.